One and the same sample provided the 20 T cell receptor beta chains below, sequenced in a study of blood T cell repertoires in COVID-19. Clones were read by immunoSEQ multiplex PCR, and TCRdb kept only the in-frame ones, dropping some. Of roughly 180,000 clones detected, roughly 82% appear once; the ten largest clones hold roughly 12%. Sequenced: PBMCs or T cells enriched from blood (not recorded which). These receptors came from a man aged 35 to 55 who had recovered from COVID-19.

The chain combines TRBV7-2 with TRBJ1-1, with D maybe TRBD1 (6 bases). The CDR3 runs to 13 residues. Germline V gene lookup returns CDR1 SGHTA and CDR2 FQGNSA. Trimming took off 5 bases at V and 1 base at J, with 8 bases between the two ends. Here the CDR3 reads CASSPGQNTEAFF. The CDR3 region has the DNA TGTGCCAGCAGCCCGGGACAGAACACTGAAGCTTTCTTT.

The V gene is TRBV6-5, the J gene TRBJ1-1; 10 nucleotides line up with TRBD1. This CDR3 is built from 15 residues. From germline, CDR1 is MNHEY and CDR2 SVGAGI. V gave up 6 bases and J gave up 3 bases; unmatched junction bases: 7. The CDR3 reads CASRLTGGAYTEAFF. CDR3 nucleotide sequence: TGTGCCAGCAGATTGACAGGGGGCGCGTACACTGAAGCTTTCTTT.

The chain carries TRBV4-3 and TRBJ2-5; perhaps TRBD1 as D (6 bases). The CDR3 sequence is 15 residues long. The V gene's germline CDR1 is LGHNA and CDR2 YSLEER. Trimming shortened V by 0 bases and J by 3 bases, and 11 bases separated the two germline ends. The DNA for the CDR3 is TGCGCCAGCAGCCAAGATTTAGCAGGGGAAGAGACCCAGTACTTC. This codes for CASSQDLAGEETQYF.

Here the CDR3 reads CASSPEGAGNYGYTF. For the CDR3, the DNA is TGCGCCAGCAGCCCCGAGGGGGCGGGTAACTATGGCTACACCTTC. The chain carries TRBV4-1 and TRBJ1-2, with TRBD1 matching over 7 bases. J was trimmed by 1 base and V by 4 bases; bases with no gene match: 6. Germline V gene data show CDR1 as MGHRA and CDR2 as YSYEKL. This CDR3 has 15 residues.

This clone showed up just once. CDR3 sequence (DNA): TGCGCCAGCAGCCAGACAACAGGGGCCTATGGCTACACCTTC. The encoded protein is CASSQTTGAYGYTF. The chain combines TRBV4-3 with TRBJ1-2; 7 nucleotides match TRBD1. The junction had 5 bases not matched to a gene; V was cut back by 3 bases and J by 4 bases. CDR1 is LGHNA and CDR2 is YSLEER in the germline V gene. The CDR3 contains 14 residues.

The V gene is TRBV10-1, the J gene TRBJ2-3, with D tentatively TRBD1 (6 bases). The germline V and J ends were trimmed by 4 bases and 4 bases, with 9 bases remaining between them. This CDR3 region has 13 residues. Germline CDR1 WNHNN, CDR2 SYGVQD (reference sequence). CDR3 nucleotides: TGCGCCAGCAGTGTACAGGGCGCAGATACGCAGTATTTT. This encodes CASSVQGADTQYF.

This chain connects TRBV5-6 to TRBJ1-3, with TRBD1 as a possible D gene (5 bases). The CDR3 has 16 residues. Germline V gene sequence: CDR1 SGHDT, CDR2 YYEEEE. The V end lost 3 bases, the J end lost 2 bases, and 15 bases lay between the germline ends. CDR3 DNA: TGTGCCAGCAGCTCTGAATTACAGGAAACTGGAAACACCATATATTTT. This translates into CASSSELQETGNTIYF. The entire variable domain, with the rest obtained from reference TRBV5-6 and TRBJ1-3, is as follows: DAGVTQSPTHLIKTRGQQVTLRCSPKSGHDTVSWYQQALGQGPQFIFQYYEEEERQRGNFPDRFSGHQFPNYSSELNVNALLLGDSALYLCASSSELQETGNTIYFGEGSWLTVV.

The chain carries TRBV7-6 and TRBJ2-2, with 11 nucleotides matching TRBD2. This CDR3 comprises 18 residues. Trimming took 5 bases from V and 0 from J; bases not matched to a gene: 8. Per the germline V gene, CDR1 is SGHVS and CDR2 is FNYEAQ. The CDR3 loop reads CASSPGLAAASNTGELFF. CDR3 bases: TGTGCCAGCAGCCCGGGACTAGCGGCAGCCTCGAACACCGGGGAGCTGTTTTTT.

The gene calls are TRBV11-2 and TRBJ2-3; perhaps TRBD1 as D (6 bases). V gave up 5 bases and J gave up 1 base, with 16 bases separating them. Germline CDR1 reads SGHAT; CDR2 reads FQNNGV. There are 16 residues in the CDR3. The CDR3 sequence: CASSPRGRGGTDTQYF. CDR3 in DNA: TGTGCCAGCAGCCCTAGGGGGAGAGGAGGCACAGATACGCAGTATTTT.

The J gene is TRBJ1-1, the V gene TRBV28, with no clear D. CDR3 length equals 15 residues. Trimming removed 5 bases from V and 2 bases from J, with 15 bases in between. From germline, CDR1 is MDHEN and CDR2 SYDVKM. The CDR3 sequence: CASSLPFQVNTEAFF. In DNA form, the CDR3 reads TGTGCCAGCAGTCTCCCATTCCAGGTTAACACTGAAGCTTTCTTT.

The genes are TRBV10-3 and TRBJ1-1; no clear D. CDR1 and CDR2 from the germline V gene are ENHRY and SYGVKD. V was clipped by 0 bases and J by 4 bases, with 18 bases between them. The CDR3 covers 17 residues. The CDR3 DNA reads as TGTGCCATCAGTGAGTCTTTGATAGGATCCCCGGGCACTGAAGCTTTCTTT. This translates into CAISESLIGSPGTEAFF.

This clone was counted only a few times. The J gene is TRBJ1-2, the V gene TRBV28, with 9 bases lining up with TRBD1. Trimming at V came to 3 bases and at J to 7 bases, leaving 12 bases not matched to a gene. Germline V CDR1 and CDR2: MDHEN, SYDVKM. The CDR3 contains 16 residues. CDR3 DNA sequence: TGTGCCAGCAGTTTTACCGGACAGGGGAATCTCTCTGGCTACACCTTC. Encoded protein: CASSFTGQGNLSGYTF.

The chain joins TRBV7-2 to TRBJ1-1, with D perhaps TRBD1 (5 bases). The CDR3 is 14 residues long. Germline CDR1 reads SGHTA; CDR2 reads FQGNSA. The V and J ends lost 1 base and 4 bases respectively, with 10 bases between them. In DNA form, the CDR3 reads TGTGCCAGCAGCTTAGTCCAGGGTGGCACTGAAGCTTTCTTT. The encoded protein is CASSLVQGGTEAFF.

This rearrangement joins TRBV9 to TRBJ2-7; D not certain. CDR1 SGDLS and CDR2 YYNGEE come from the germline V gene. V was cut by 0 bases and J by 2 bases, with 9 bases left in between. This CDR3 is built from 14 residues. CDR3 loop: CASSVGGSTYEQYF. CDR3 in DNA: TGTGCCAGCAGCGTAGGCGGTTCTACCTACGAGCAGTACTTC.

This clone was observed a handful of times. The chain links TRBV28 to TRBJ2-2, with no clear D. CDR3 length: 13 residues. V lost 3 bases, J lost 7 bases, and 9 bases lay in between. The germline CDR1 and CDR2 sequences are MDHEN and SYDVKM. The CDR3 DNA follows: TGTGCCAGCAGTTTCTCAGCTAGCGGGGAGCTGTTTTTT. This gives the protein CASSFSASGELFF. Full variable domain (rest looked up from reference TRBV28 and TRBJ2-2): DVKVTQSSRYLVKRTGEKVFLECVQDMDHENMFWYRQDPGLGLRLIYFSYDVKMKEKGDIPEGYSVSREKKERFSLILESASTNQTSMYLCASSFSASGELFFGEGSRLTVL.

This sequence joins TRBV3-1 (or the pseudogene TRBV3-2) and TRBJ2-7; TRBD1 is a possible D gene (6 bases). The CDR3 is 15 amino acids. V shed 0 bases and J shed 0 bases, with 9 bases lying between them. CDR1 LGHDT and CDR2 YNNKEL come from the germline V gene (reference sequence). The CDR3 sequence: CASSQDGGHSYEQYF. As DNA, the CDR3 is TGTGCCAGCAGCCAAGATGGGGGCCACTCCTACGAGCAGTACTTC.

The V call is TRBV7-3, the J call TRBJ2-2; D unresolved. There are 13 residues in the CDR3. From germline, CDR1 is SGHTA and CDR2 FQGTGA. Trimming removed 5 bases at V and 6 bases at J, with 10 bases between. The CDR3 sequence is CASSTASPGELFF. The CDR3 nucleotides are TGTGCCAGCAGCACAGCTTCCCCCGGGGAGCTGTTTTTT.

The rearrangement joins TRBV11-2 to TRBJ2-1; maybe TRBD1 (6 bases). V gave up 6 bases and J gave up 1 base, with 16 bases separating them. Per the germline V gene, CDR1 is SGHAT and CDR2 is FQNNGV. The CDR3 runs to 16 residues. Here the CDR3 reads CASSLGHQASYNEQFF. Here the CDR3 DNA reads TGTGCCAGCAGTTTGGGACACCAAGCATCCTACAATGAGCAGTTCTTC.

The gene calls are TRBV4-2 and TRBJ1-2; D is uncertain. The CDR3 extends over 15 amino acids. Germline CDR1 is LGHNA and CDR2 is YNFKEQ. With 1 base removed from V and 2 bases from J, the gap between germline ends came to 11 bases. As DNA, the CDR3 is TGTGCCAGCAGCCAAGTGGCCACTACGAACTATGGCTACACCTTC. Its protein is CASSQVATTNYGYTF.

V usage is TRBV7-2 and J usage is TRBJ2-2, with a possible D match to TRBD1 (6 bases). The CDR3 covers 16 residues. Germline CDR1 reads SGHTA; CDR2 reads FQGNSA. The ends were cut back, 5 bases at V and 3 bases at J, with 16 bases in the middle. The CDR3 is CASSPSTGIDTGELFF. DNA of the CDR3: TGTGCCAGCAGCCCATCTACAGGGATTGACACCGGGGAGCTGTTTTTT.